Each of the 2 T cell receptor beta chains below was sequenced from the same sample in a study of blood T cell repertoires in COVID-19. Some clones are missing from TCRdb's copy, which holds only in-frame ones; the method was immunoSEQ multiplex PCR. The table includes 150,000 or so clones, about 85% detected once. The sample taken for sequencing was peripheral blood. The receptor set was obtained from a woman aged 70-85 years with acute or convalescent COVID-19.

The chain links TRBV7-9 to TRBJ1-4, with D tentatively TRBD1 (6 bases). Germline V gives CDR1 SEHNR, CDR2 FQNEAQ (reference sequence). The CDR3 spans 14 residues. V was clipped by 4 bases and J by 7 bases, with 13 bases between them. This chain's CDR3 is CASSSGGGVEKLFF. The CDR3 nucleotides read TGTGCCAGCAGCTCCGGTGGGGGCGTTGAAAAACTGTTTTTT.

The V gene is TRBV4-1, the J gene TRBJ1-4, with a weak D call TRBD1 (5 bases). V gave up 3 bases and J gave up 3 bases, with 14 bases separating them. CDR1 and CDR2 (germline): MGHRA, YSYEKL. The CDR3 length is 16 residues. The CDR3 nucleotides read TGCGCCAGCAGCCACGCTGGACAAGCATCTAATGAAAAACTGTTTTTT. Translated, it gives CASSHAGQASNEKLFF.